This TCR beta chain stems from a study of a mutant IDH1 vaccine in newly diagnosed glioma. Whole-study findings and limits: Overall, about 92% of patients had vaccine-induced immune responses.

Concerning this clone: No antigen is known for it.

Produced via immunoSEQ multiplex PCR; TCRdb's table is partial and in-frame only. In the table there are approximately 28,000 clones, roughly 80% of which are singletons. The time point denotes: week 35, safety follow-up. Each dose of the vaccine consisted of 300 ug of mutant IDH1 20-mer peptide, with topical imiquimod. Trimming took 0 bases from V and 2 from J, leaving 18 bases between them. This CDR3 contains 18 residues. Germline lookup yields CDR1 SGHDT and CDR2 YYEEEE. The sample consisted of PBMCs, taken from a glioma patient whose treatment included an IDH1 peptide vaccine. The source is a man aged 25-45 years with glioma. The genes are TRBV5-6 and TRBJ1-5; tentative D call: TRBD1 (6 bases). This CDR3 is CASSLGPERGLGNQPQHF. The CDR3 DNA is TGTGCCAGCAGCTTGGGTCCGGAGAGGGGGTTAGGCAATCAGCCCCAGCATTTT.